These 3 T cell receptor beta chains originate from one sample sequenced in a study of TIL therapy for anti-PD-1-resistant metastatic lung cancer. Time point specified: pre-treatment sample, taken before nivolumab and TIL therapy. The tumor samples were excised metastases, mostly pleural nodules or supraclavicular lymph nodes. This was the immunoSEQ v3 assay. The protocol was immunoSEQ multiplex PCR, while the TCRdb copy is restricted to in-frame clones and leaves out a portion. This sample has approximately 87,000 clones; 50% to 70% occur once, and the top ten carry 11%. The source material was tumor tissue, sampled at baseline. The receptors derive from a person between 25 and 80 years old with non-small cell lung cancer.

This chain links TRBV12-3 or TRBV12-4 with TRBJ1-4; D gene uncertain. V gave up 3 bases and J gave up 8 bases, with 7 bases separating them. This CDR3 has 12 amino acids. The CDR3 DNA follows: TGTGCCAGCAGTTTCCCTGGGGAAAAACTGTTTTTT. This translates into CASSFPGEKLFF.

This clone showed up just a few times. The chain combines TRBV3-1 (or the pseudogene TRBV3-2) with TRBJ1-1, with D maybe TRBD1 (6 bases). The CDR3 consists of 15 residues. V was clipped by 0 bases and J by 6 bases, with 14 bases between them. The germline gives CDR1 LGHDT, CDR2 YNNKEL (reference sequence). Here the CDR3 reads CASSQDHRAWAEAFF. CDR3 sequence (DNA): TGTGCCAGCAGCCAAGACCACAGGGCCTGGGCTGAAGCTTTCTTT.

This clone was seen a handful of times. Here the CDR3 reads CASNPGLRDTYEQYF. The DNA of the CDR3 is TGTGCCAGCAACCCAGGGTTGAGGGATACCTACGAGCAGTACTTC. This rearrangement joins TRBV6-5 to TRBJ2-7; possibly TRBD1 or TRBD2 for D (5 bases each). V was shortened by 7 bases and J by 2 bases, with 18 bases between the two germline ends. This CDR3 region has 15 residues. The germline gives CDR1 MNHEY, CDR2 SVGAGI.